Shown below are 31 T cell receptor beta chains from a single sample sequenced in a study of blood T cell repertoires in COVID-19. TCRdb keeps only in-frame clones here, not all; method: immunoSEQ multiplex PCR. Of about 180,000 clones listed, roughly four fifths are singletons. Sequencing was performed on peripheral blood. Every receptor here comes from a human donor in a cohort sampled during active COVID-19.

The chain combines TRBV19 with TRBJ2-7; 11 nucleotides match TRBD2. The V gene's germline CDR1 is LNHDA and CDR2 SQIVND (reference sequence). V was pared by 5 bases and J by 5 bases, with 8 bases of the junction left unmatched. CDR3 length: 15 amino acids. The CDR3 reads CASSVSGGARNEQYF. The CDR3 region has the DNA TGTGCCAGTAGTGTTAGCGGGGGGGCTCGGAACGAGCAGTACTTC. The full variable domain, rest sourced from reference TRBV19 and TRBJ2-7, is DGGITQSPKYLFRKEGQNVTLSCEQNLNHDAMYWYRQDPGQGLRLIYYSQIVNDFQKGDIAEGYSVSREKKESFPLTVTSAQKNPTAFYLCASSVSGGARNEQYFGPGTRLTVT.

J is TRBJ2-3 and V is TRBV5-4; the match to TRBD2 covers 12 bases. Germline-derived CDR1 and CDR2 are SGHNT and YYREEE (reference sequence). V dropped 3 bases and J dropped 1; count of bases not matched to a gene: 0. The CDR3 has 15 amino acids. The CDR3 nucleotides read TGTGCCAGCAGCTGGACTAGCGGGGGCACAGATACGCAGTATTTT. Its protein product is CASSWTSGGTDTQYF. Together with reference TRBV5-4 and TRBJ2-3, the CDR3 gives the full variable domain: ETGVTQSPTHLIKTRGQQVTLRCSSQSGHNTVSWYQQALGQGPQFIFQYYREEENGRGNFPPRFSGLQFPNYSSELNVNALELDDSALYLCASSWTSGGTDTQYFGPGTRLTVL.

The chain uses TRBV23-1 and TRBJ2-7, with a possible D match to TRBD1 (5 bases). TRBV23-1 carries the ORF label, with uncertain function. The V end was cut by 8 bases, the J end by 2 bases, with 22 bases between. The CDR3 sequence is 16 residues long. The CDR3 bases are TGCGCCAGCCTTGGTCGGTCGGACACTAAAACCTACGAGCAGTACTTC. This sequence encodes CASLGRSDTKTYEQYF.

The gene calls are TRBV25-1 and TRBJ1-6, with 10 bases fitting TRBD1. The length of the CDR3 is 15 residues. V lost 8 bases, J lost 8 bases, and 9 bases stayed unmatched. CDR1 MGHDK and CDR2 SYGVNS come from the germline V gene. This CDR3 reads CASEDRGGTYSPLHF. CDR3 in DNA: TGTGCCAGCGAGGACAGGGGGGGTACCTATTCACCCCTCCACTTT.

This clone was observed a few times. The rearrangement links TRBV30 to TRBJ2-2, with TRBD2 identical over 12 bases. CDR1 is GTSNPN, CDR2 SVGIG, per germline (reference sequence). V dropped 0 bases and J dropped 4; count of bases not matched to a gene: 6. The CDR3 has 17 residues. CDR3 DNA: TGTGCCTGGAGTGTACCTAGCGGGGGGGCCTTCACCGGGGAGCTGTTTTTT. It yields the protein CAWSVPSGGAFTGELFF.

This clone was detected only once. The genes are TRBV7-9 and TRBJ1-1; a weak D match, TRBD1 (5 bases). Trimming cost V 4 bases and J 3 bases, with 15 bases left between them. The CDR3 covers 15 residues. Germline assignment: CDR1 SEHNR and CDR2 FQNEAQ (reference sequence). DNA of the CDR3: TGTGCCAGCAGCTCGACGGGACTATCGGACACTGAAGCTTTCTTT. Translation: CASSSTGLSDTEAFF.

This sequence joins TRBV4-1 and TRBJ1-2, with a possible D match to TRBD1 (5 bases). Germline CDR1 and CDR2: MGHRA and YSYEKL. The CDR3 is 14 amino acids. Trimming shortened V by 3 bases and J by 1 base, and 9 bases separated the two germline ends. The CDR3 bases are TGCGCCAGCAGCCACTCCGGGGGTAACTATGGCTACACCTTC. This gives the protein CASSHSGGNYGYTF.

The chain has TRBV6-5 and TRBJ2-7; 9 bases match TRBD1. CDR3 length: 15 amino acids. The ends lost 8 bases at V and 3 bases at J; junction bases unmatched: 11. Germline CDR1 reads MNHEY; CDR2 reads SVGAGI. The CDR3 protein is CASRTGTGIYYEQYF. CDR3 DNA sequence: TGTGCCAGCCGTACCGGGACAGGGATTTACTACGAGCAGTACTTC.

The chain uses TRBV9 and TRBJ1-1; TRBD1 is a possible D gene (5 bases). This CDR3 contains 13 residues. Trimming took 4 bases from V and 5 from J, leaving 12 bases between them. Germline CDR1 SGDLS, CDR2 YYNGEE. This chain's CDR3 is CASSPWRGTEAFF. For the CDR3, the DNA is TGTGCCAGCAGCCCCTGGAGGGGTACTGAAGCTTTCTTT.

This sequence joins TRBV2 and TRBJ1-4; TRBD1 matches 7 bases. The CDR3 runs 14 residues. Germline V gene sequence: CDR1 SNHLY, CDR2 FYNNEI. J gave up 6 bases and V 2 bases, and 3 bases lay outside the gene matches. In DNA form, the CDR3 reads TGTGCCAGCAGTGAACTAGGGGGCGATGAAAAACTGTTTTTT. This sequence encodes CASSELGGDEKLFF.

V gene TRBV30 combines with J gene TRBJ2-5; 14 bases align to TRBD2. J lost 3 bases, V lost 8 bases, and 5 bases had no gene match. The CDR3 runs to 14 residues. The V gene's germline CDR1 is GTSNPN and CDR2 SVGIG (reference sequence). CDR3 DNA: TGTGCCAGCAGACTAGCGGGGGGGAAAGAGACCCAGTACTTC. Residues: CASRLAGGKETQYF.

The V gene is TRBV2, the J gene TRBJ2-1, with D perhaps matching TRBD1 (6 bases). Germline V gene sequence: CDR1 SNHLY, CDR2 FYNNEI. CDR3 length: 13 amino acids. V dropped 5 bases and J dropped 6 bases, with 11 bases sitting between them. The CDR3 DNA reads TGTGCCAGCAGTCGGGACAAAATCAATGAGCAGTTCTTC. Protein sequence: CASSRDKINEQFF.

The rearrangement links TRBV2 to TRBJ1-1, with 7 bases matching TRBD1. Unmatched junction bases numbered 5, after V lost 3 bases and J lost 1 base. The CDR3 totals 15 residues. The germline V gene has CDR1 SNHLY and CDR2 FYNNEI. The CDR3 here is CASSDQGVGNTEAFF. Written as DNA, the CDR3 is TGTGCCAGCAGTGATCAGGGGGTCGGGAACACTGAAGCTTTCTTT.

This chain links TRBV13 with TRBJ2-1; the match to TRBD1 covers 10 bases. The CDR3 loop spans 18 amino acids. V gave up 1 base and J gave up 7 bases; unmatched junction bases: 13. CDR1 and CDR2 (germline): PRHDT, FYEKMQ (reference sequence). The CDR3 is CASSLALLGTGELNEQFF. CDR3 coding DNA: TGTGCCAGCAGCTTAGCTCTTCTCGGGACAGGGGAGTTGAATGAGCAGTTCTTC.

The table lists this clone with a few counts. The chain joins TRBV7-8 to TRBJ2-7; D may be TRBD1 (6 bases). The CDR3 covers 14 residues. Trimming took 5 bases from V and 0 from J, leaving 11 bases between them. Germline loops: CDR1 SGHVS, CDR2 FQNEAQ. CDR3 sequence reads: CASSIMDSSYEQYF. The CDR3 DNA sequence: TGTGCCAGCAGCATCATGGACAGCTCCTACGAGCAGTACTTC.

Here the CDR3 reads CASSRRLAGGLTDTQYF. CDR3 nucleotide sequence: TGTGCCAGCAGCCGCCGACTAGCGGGGGGCCTCACAGATACGCAGTATTTT. The chain joins TRBV3-1 (or the pseudogene TRBV3-2) to TRBJ2-3, with 13 positions matching TRBD2. The CDR3 is 17 amino acids. Looked up from germline, CDR1 is LGHDT and CDR2 is YNNKEL (reference sequence). V was pared by 4 bases and J by 2 bases, with 6 bases of the junction left unmatched.

In this sample, this clone turned up once. CDR3 DNA sequence: TGTGCCAGCAGTTTATCGGGGGGCACTGAAGCTTTCTTT. It codes for CASSLSGGTEAFF. The chain joins TRBV27 to TRBJ1-1; the D gene is possibly TRBD1 (5 bases). The CDR3 runs 13 residues. Germline CDR1 reads MNHEY; CDR2 reads SMNVEV (reference sequence). V lost 0 bases to trimming and J lost 4 bases, with 6 bases between them.

The V gene is TRBV10-2, the J gene TRBJ2-1; 10 nucleotides align to TRBD2. Trimming at V came to 6 bases and at J to 7 bases, leaving 6 bases not matched to a gene. CDR3 length: 14 amino acids. Germline CDR1 WSHSY, CDR2 SAAADI. The CDR3: CASSTSGVINEQFF. The CDR3 bases are TGCGCCAGCAGCACTAGCGGGGTTATAAATGAGCAGTTCTTC.

This chain joins TRBV4-1 and TRBJ2-7; 7 bases agree with TRBD1. Germline V gives CDR1 MGHRA, CDR2 YSYEKL. V shed 2 bases and J 3 bases; nucleotides not matched to a gene: 4. The CDR3 has 14 amino acids. The CDR3 here is CASSQRTGLYEQYF. The CDR3 DNA sequence: TGCGCCAGCAGCCAAAGGACAGGACTCTACGAGCAGTACTTC.

The chain is built from TRBV7-3 and TRBJ1-3; 10 nucleotides agree with TRBD1. The CDR3 loop spans 19 amino acids. V trimming: 1 base; J trimming: 1 base; junction bases outside the gene matches: 10. Per germline, CDR1 SGHTA and CDR2 FQGTGA. CDR3 in DNA: TGTGCCAGCAGCTTAAGGTGGACAGGGGGAAAGGATTCTGGAAACACCATATATTTT. The encoded protein is CASSLRWTGGKDSGNTIYF.

V is TRBV7-3 and J is TRBJ2-7, with TRBD2 as a possible D gene (6 bases). The CDR3 has 12 residues. CDR1 SGHTA and CDR2 FQGTGA come from the germline V gene. V lost 0 bases, J lost 6 bases, and 6 bases lay in between. CDR3 DNA: TGTGCCAGCAGCTTAACCGGGGGCGAGCAGTACTTC. Translating gives CASSLTGGEQYF.

This chain joins TRBV5-1 and TRBJ1-2; D is unresolved. The CDR3 consists of 12 residues. V lost 0 bases to trimming and J lost 7 bases, with 7 bases between them. Germline values: CDR1 SGHRS, CDR2 YFSETQ. CDR3 nucleotide sequence: TGCGCCAGCAGCTTGGGACGGGTTGGCTACACCTTC. This gives the protein CASSLGRVGYTF.

The chain combines TRBV3-1 (or the pseudogene TRBV3-2) with TRBJ1-1, with 7 bases lining up with TRBD1. Trimming removed 1 base from V and 2 bases from J; junction bases left unmatched: 1. This CDR3 region has 14 residues. Germline-derived CDR1 and CDR2 are LGHDT and YNNKEL (reference sequence). The chain's CDR3 is CASSQGDSNTEAFF. DNA for the CDR3: TGTGCCAGCAGCCAAGGGGACAGCAACACTGAAGCTTTCTTT.

This clone appeared a single time. The chain joins TRBV13 to TRBJ2-7; a possible D gene is TRBD2 (6 bases). Germline V gives CDR1 PRHDT, CDR2 FYEKMQ (reference sequence). Trimming removed 1 base at V and 1 base at J, with 11 bases between. The CDR3 consists of 15 residues. CDR3 coding DNA: TGTGCCAGCAGCTTAGCCTTCGGGGGTTCCTACGAGCAGTACTTC. This sequence encodes CASSLAFGGSYEQYF.

This rearrangement joins TRBV3-1 (or the pseudogene TRBV3-2) to TRBJ1-4, with TRBD1 identical over 9 bases. CDR3 length: 13 amino acids. In germline, CDR1 is LGHDT, CDR2 YNNKEL (reference sequence). Trimming took 3 bases from V and 11 from J; bases not matched to a gene: 4. The CDR3 DNA sequence: TGTGCCAGCAGCCAGGACAGGGGAGGGAAACTGTTTTTT. Translating gives CASSQDRGGKLFF.

The chain carries TRBV6-1 and TRBJ1-1, with D unclear. This CDR3 is built from 15 residues. CDR1 is MNHNS and CDR2 is SASEGT in the germline V gene. Trimming took 0 bases from V and 7 from J, leaving 15 bases between them. The chain's CDR3 is CASSEANVETVEAFF. CDR3 DNA: TGTGCCAGCAGTGAAGCCAACGTGGAGACTGTTGAAGCTTTCTTT.

This chain's CDR3 is CASSWTSGGASNEQFF. Here the CDR3 DNA reads TGTGCCAGCAGCTGGACTAGCGGGGGGGCCTCCAATGAGCAGTTCTTC. The chain couples TRBV7-9 to TRBJ2-1; 15 bases agree with TRBD2. Trimming took 4 bases from V and 6 from J; bases not matched to a gene: 4. The germline gives CDR1 SEHNR, CDR2 FQNEAQ (reference sequence). The CDR3 consists of 16 residues.

This chain connects TRBV27 to TRBJ1-4; the D is unclear. Trimming left V 9 bases short and J 4 bases short, with 15 bases between. The germline V gene has CDR1 MNHEY and CDR2 SMNVEV (reference sequence). This CDR3 is 14 amino acids long. The CDR3, as DNA: TGTGCCAGTAGTCGTGCCGGTAATAATGAAAAACTGTTTTTT. Its protein product is CASSRAGNNEKLFF.

This clone was picked up a small number of times. The chain combines TRBV30 with TRBJ1-2; D is unclear. Trimming stripped 0 bases from V and 8 bases from J, with 19 bases between. The CDR3 totals 15 residues. The germline V gene has CDR1 GTSNPN and CDR2 SVGIG (reference sequence). As DNA, the CDR3 is TGTGCCTGGAGTGTAATCAGGACCGCTCCGGGGGGCTACACCTTC. Its protein product is CAWSVIRTAPGGYTF.

DNA for the CDR3: TGCGCCAGCAGCTTAGAGGGAAACCCCTACGAGCAGTACTTC. This codes for CASSLEGNPYEQYF. The chain links TRBV5-1 to TRBJ2-7; a possible D gene is TRBD2 (5 bases). Germline V gene lookup returns CDR1 SGHRS and CDR2 YFSETQ. The CDR3 runs 14 residues. V gave up 2 bases and J gave up 2 bases, with 11 bases separating them.

The count of this clone is one. J is TRBJ2-7 and V is TRBV2, with 9 nucleotides matching TRBD1. V was clipped by 4 bases and J by 2 bases; unmatched bases: 6. Germline CDR1 is SNHLY and CDR2 is FYNNEI. The CDR3 length is 15 residues. Here the CDR3 reads CASSGVGTGTYEQYF. The CDR3 DNA is TGTGCCAGCAGTGGGGTCGGGACAGGGACCTACGAGCAGTACTTC.